This TCR beta chain was recorded in a study of blood T cell repertoires in COVID-19. Study context: COVID-19 samples collected from the United States, Italy and Spain covered acute and convalescent phases.

Profiling relied on immunoSEQ multiplex PCR, and the TCRdb table lists in-frame clones only, not all of them. The table shows approximately 400,000 clones, with 75% to 90% occurring only once. Germline-derived CDR1 and CDR2 are MRHNA and SNTAGT. V lost 7 bases to trimming and J lost 4 bases, with 16 bases between them. The CDR3 has 14 amino acids. The chain uses TRBV6-4 and TRBJ1-1; no definite D call. Sequencing input: PBMCs or T cells enriched from blood (not recorded which). The receptor was isolated from a woman aged 45-65 years who had recovered from COVID-19. In nucleotides, the CDR3 is TGTGCCAGCACACTCGAATCGGGGTCCACTGAAGCTTTCTTT. Protein: CASTLESGSTEAFF.